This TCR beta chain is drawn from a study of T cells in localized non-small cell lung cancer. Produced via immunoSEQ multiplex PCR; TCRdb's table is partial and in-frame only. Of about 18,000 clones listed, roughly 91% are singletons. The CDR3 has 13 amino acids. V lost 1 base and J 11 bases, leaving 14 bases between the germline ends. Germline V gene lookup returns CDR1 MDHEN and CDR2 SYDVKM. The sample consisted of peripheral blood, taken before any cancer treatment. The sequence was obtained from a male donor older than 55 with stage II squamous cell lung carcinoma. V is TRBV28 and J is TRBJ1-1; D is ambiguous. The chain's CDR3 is CASSLSTPLVAFF. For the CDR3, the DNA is TGTGCCAGCAGTTTATCCACACCCCTGGTGGCTTTCTTT. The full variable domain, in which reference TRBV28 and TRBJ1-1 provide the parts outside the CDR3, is DVKVTQSSRYLVKRTGEKVFLECVQDMDHENMFWYRQDPGLGLRLIYFSYDVKMKEKGDIPEGYSVSREKKERFSLILESASTNQTSMYLCASSLSTPLVAFFGQGTRLTVV.